This passage covers 28 T cell receptor beta chains from one sample sequenced in a study of cytomegalovirus exposure and HLA in healthy donors. Produced via immunoSEQ multiplex PCR; TCRdb's table is partial and in-frame only. The sample has 250,000 to 300,000 clones; about 90% are singletons. The specimen was PBMCs. The receptors here all came from a woman aged 18-29 years in good health and CMV-seronegative.

The rearrangement links TRBV5-1 to TRBJ1-1, with a possible D match to TRBD1 (5 bases). CDR1 SGHRS and CDR2 YFSETQ come from the germline V gene. The V and J ends lost 4 bases and 2 bases respectively, with 12 bases between them. The CDR3 extends over 14 amino acids. As DNA, the CDR3 is TGCGCCAGCAGCCGTGGGCAGGGAAACACTGAAGCTTTCTTT. Protein: CASSRGQGNTEAFF.

This clone has only a few counts. The chain employs TRBV9 and TRBJ2-3, with 7 bases fitting TRBD2. After removal of 2 bases from V and 0 bases from J, the junction contained 3 bases not matched to a gene. CDR3 length: 15 residues. Germline V CDR1 and CDR2: SGDLS, YYNGEE. Written as DNA, the CDR3 is TGTGCCAGCAGCGTGAGCGGGACTAGCACAGATACGCAGTATTTT. It yields the protein CASSVSGTSTDTQYF.

The rearrangement uses TRBV10-3 and TRBJ2-1, with 11 positions matching TRBD2. CDR3 length equals 15 residues. Losses at the gene ends were 6 bases for V and 7 bases for J; bases not matched to a gene: 8. From germline, CDR1 is ENHRY and CDR2 SYGVKD. The CDR3 region is CAISALAGAENEQFF. As DNA, the CDR3 is TGTGCCATCAGCGCACTAGCGGGGGCCGAGAATGAGCAGTTCTTC.

The chain couples TRBV6-1 to TRBJ2-7, with 7 bases lining up with TRBD2. Germline V CDR1 and CDR2: MNHNS, SASEGT. With 8 bases clipped from V and 3 bases from J, the junction kept 4 bases outside the gene matches. This CDR3 is built from 12 residues. This CDR3 is CASGRGDYEQYV. The CDR3, as DNA: TGTGCCAGCGGGAGGGGAGACTACGAGCAGTACGTC.

This sequence joins TRBV5-4 and TRBJ2-3, with a possible D match to TRBD2 (5 bases). CDR1 SGHNT and CDR2 YYREEE come from the germline V gene (reference sequence). V dropped 4 bases and J dropped 3 bases, with 15 bases sitting between them. This CDR3 has 15 residues. The CDR3 region has the DNA TGTGCCAGCAGCGTGACACCCACTAGGACAGATACGCAGTATTTT. It yields the protein CASSVTPTRTDTQYF. Based on the CDR3 plus reference TRBV5-4 and TRBJ2-3, the full variable domain is ETGVTQSPTHLIKTRGQQVTLRCSSQSGHNTVSWYQQALGQGPQFIFQYYREEENGRGNFPPRFSGLQFPNYSSELNVNALELDDSALYLCASSVTPTRTDTQYFGPGTRLTVL.

This clone was observed once. The sample contains more than one DNA sequence encoding this CDR3. The chain recombines TRBV6-1 with TRBJ2-5; a possible D gene is TRBD2 (6 bases). V gave up 2 bases and J gave up 1 base, with 11 bases separating them. Germline V gene data show CDR1 as MNHNS and CDR2 as SASEGT. The CDR3 runs 15 residues. CDR3 nucleotides: TGTGCCAGCAGTGAACTGGCGGGGAGCCAAGAGACCCAGTACTTC. Protein product: CASSELAGSQETQYF.

The chain joins TRBV11-2 to TRBJ2-1; D perhaps matches TRBD2 (6 bases). The V end lost 2 bases, the J end lost 0 bases, and 17 bases lay between the germline ends. The CDR3 is made up of 18 amino acids. Germline lookup yields CDR1 SGHAT and CDR2 FQNNGV. In nucleotides, the CDR3 is TGTGCCAGCAGCTTAACACCGGGACTTTCGAGCTCCTACAATGAGCAGTTCTTC. Translated: CASSLTPGLSSSYNEQFF. The full variable domain, completed using reference TRBV11-2 and TRBJ2-1, is EAGVAQSPRYKIIEKRQSVAFWCNPISGHATLYWYQQILGQGPKLLIQFQNNGVVDDSQLPKDRFSAERLKGVDSTLKIQPAKLEDSAVYLCASSLTPGLSSSYNEQFFGPGTRLTVL.

The chain employs TRBV5-1 and TRBJ1-5; D possibly corresponds to TRBD1 (5 bases). Germline-derived CDR1 and CDR2 are SGHRS and YFSETQ. This CDR3 has 16 amino acids. V lost 6 bases and J lost 0, with 16 bases in between. CDR3 amino acids: CASTPPGGSSNQPQHF. The CDR3 DNA sequence: TGCGCCAGCACTCCACCCGGGGGGAGTAGCAATCAGCCCCAGCATTTT.

The rearrangement joins TRBV27 to TRBJ2-1, with a weak D call TRBD1 (6 bases). This CDR3 is built from 13 residues. The germline gives CDR1 MNHEY, CDR2 SMNVEV (reference sequence). V was shortened by 6 bases and J by 4 bases, with 10 bases between the two germline ends. CDR3 DNA: TGTGCCAGCAGACAGGGACCTTACAATGAGCAGTTCTTC. As protein: CASRQGPYNEQFF.

The V and J genes are TRBV28 and TRBJ1-4; 8 bases map to TRBD1. In germline, CDR1 is MDHEN, CDR2 SYDVKM. CDR3 size: 15 residues. Losses at the gene ends were 2 bases for V and 11 bases for J; bases not matched to a gene: 10. CDR3 in DNA: TGTGCCAGCAGTTTAAGGTCGGCAGGGGGCAGGAAACTGTTTTTT. This gives the protein CASSLRSAGGRKLFF.

The chain links TRBV4-3 to TRBJ2-5; 7 bases map to TRBD2. The V segment lost 3 bases and the J segment 1 base; nucleotides outside the gene matches: 11. The length of the CDR3 is 17 residues. In germline, CDR1 is LGHNA, CDR2 YSLEER. CDR3 in amino acids: CASSHLLGSGGQETQYF. CDR3 DNA sequence: TGCGCCAGCAGCCACCTCCTGGGGTCGGGAGGCCAAGAGACCCAGTACTTC.

The CDR3 is CASSAMRLSRGETQYF. The CDR3 DNA is TGTGCCAGCAGTGCCATGCGACTATCCCGAGGAGAGACCCAGTACTTC. V gene TRBV2 combines with J gene TRBJ2-5; TRBD2 might be the D (5 bases). CDR1 is SNHLY, CDR2 FYNNEI, per germline. The CDR3 contains 16 residues. The ends were cut back, 4 bases at V and 4 bases at J, with 19 bases in the middle.

The rearrangement joins TRBV27 to TRBJ2-7, with TRBD1 as a possible D gene (6 bases). In germline, CDR1 is MNHEY, CDR2 SMNVEV (reference sequence). This CDR3 region has 14 residues. Trimming removed 3 bases at V and 4 bases at J, with 13 bases between. The CDR3 region has the DNA TGTGCCAGCAGTTTGTCCGGGACAATGTACGAGCAGTACTTC. It is translated as CASSLSGTMYEQYF.

This chain links TRBV4-3 with TRBJ2-7, with D uncertain. CDR3 length: 15 amino acids. Per germline, CDR1 LGHNA and CDR2 YSLEER. The germline V and J ends were trimmed by 0 bases and 5 bases, with 14 bases remaining between them. This CDR3 reads CASSQDLYGNDEQYF. The CDR3 coding sequence is TGCGCCAGCAGCCAAGACCTGTACGGTAACGACGAGCAGTACTTC.

The rearrangement joins TRBV28 to TRBJ1-5; 9 bases agree with TRBD1. Germline loops: CDR1 MDHEN, CDR2 SYDVKM. The junction had 10 bases not matched to a gene; V was cut back by 5 bases and J by 2 bases. CDR3 length equals 17 residues. CDR3 residues: CASSLGTGREGNQPQHF. The CDR3 region has the DNA TGTGCCAGCAGTCTCGGGACAGGGAGAGAAGGCAATCAGCCCCAGCATTTT.

The rearrangement links TRBV6-5 to TRBJ2-2, with 8 positions matching TRBD1. This CDR3 region has 15 residues. V was clipped by 6 bases and J by 7 bases; unmatched bases: 10. CDR1 and CDR2 (germline): MNHEY, SVGAGI. The CDR3 DNA reads as TGTGCCAGCAGACTGAGTCAGGGGGCGGGCGGGGAGCTGTTTTTT. Translated: CASRLSQGAGGELFF.

The chain carries TRBV29-1 and TRBJ1-2; 9 nucleotides match TRBD1. Germline assignment: CDR1 SQVTM and CDR2 ANQGSEA. This CDR3 region has 20 residues. J was trimmed by 0 bases and V by 0 bases; bases with no gene match: 17. The CDR3, as DNA: TGCAGCGTTGAAGATCTCTTATCTGGGGACAGGGCTTTTACTAACTATGGCTACACCTTC. Amino acid sequence: CSVEDLLSGDRAFTNYGYTF.

This clone was detected once. The V gene is TRBV19, the J gene TRBJ2-2; D not resolved. This CDR3 is built from 12 residues. V was clipped by 5 bases and J by 7 bases, with 8 bases between them. Germline V lookup: CDR1 LNHDA, CDR2 SQIVND (reference sequence). The CDR3 loop is CASSSLGGELFF. The DNA of the CDR3 is TGTGCCAGTAGTTCCCTAGGCGGGGAGCTGTTTTTT. The full variable domain, completed using reference TRBV19 and TRBJ2-2, is DGGITQSPKYLFRKEGQNVTLSCEQNLNHDAMYWYRQDPGQGLRLIYYSQIVNDFQKGDIAEGYSVSREKKESFPLTVTSAQKNPTAFYLCASSSLGGELFFGEGSRLTVL.

The chain employs TRBV2 and TRBJ1-6; D not certain. V dropped 5 bases and J dropped 5 bases, with 10 bases sitting between them. CDR1 and CDR2 (germline): SNHLY, FYNNEI. The CDR3 covers 14 residues. CDR3 coding DNA: TGTGCCAGCAGTCTGACTGATAATAATTCACCCCTCCACTTT. It specifies CASSLTDNNSPLHF.

The rearrangement uses TRBV18 and TRBJ2-3, with D maybe TRBD2 (6 bases). Germline V gene sequence: CDR1 KGHSH, CDR2 LQKENI. Trimming took 2 bases from V and 0 from J, leaving 12 bases between them. The length of the CDR3 is 16 residues. The CDR3 DNA reads as TGTGCCAGCTCACCAGGGAGGCAACGAAGCACAGATACGCAGTATTTT. This encodes CASSPGRQRSTDTQYF.

The rearrangement uses TRBV6-5 and TRBJ2-1, with TRBD2 identical over 10 bases. The germline gives CDR1 MNHEY, CDR2 SVGAGI. The CDR3 runs 15 residues. V lost 2 bases to trimming and J lost 7 bases; unmatched junction nucleotides: 5. CDR3 DNA sequence: TGTGCCAGCAGTTACGCTAGCGGGAGACGTAATGAGCAGTTCTTC. It specifies CASSYASGRRNEQFF.

The J gene is TRBJ2-5, the V gene TRBV30, with 14 bases identical to TRBD2. This CDR3 spans 14 amino acids. V lost 2 bases, J lost 5 bases, and 1 base stayed unmatched. Germline V gene lookup returns CDR1 GTSNPN and CDR2 SVGIG (reference sequence). The CDR3 DNA reads TGTGCCTGGAGTAGGACTAGCGGGGGGGAGACCCAGTACTTC. It codes for CAWSRTSGGETQYF.

The chain joins TRBV27 to TRBJ1-2, with TRBD1 identical over 8 bases. Trimming cost V 6 bases and J 2 bases; bases outside gene matches: 8. Germline V lookup: CDR1 MNHEY, CDR2 SMNVEV (reference sequence). The CDR3 runs 15 residues. The CDR3 protein is CASSLTRTGNYGYTF. CDR3 nucleotide sequence: TGTGCCAGCAGCCTAACTCGGACAGGGAACTATGGCTACACCTTC.

This clone was found once. The gene calls are TRBV15 and TRBJ2-5; TRBD1 matches 11 bases. The germline CDR1 and CDR2 sequences are LNHNV and YYDKDF (reference sequence). The CDR3 sequence is 15 residues long. The ends lost 2 bases at V and 3 bases at J; junction bases unmatched: 2. CDR3 nucleotides: TGTGCCACCAGCAGAACGGGACAGGGGGAAGAGACCCAGTACTTC. This gives the protein CATSRTGQGEETQYF.

This sequence joins TRBV28 and TRBJ2-7, with 9 bases aligning to TRBD1. The J segment lost 1 base and the V segment lost 8 bases, leaving 6 bases of the junction unmatched. Germline V lookup: CDR1 MDHEN, CDR2 SYDVKM. CDR3 length: 14 amino acids. CDR3 nucleotide sequence: TGTGCCAGCCAGACGGACAGGGGTTCCTACGAGCAGTACGTC. Residues: CASQTDRGSYEQYV.

The chain employs TRBV28 and TRBJ1-5; 9 positions agree with TRBD1. CDR1 and CDR2 (germline): MDHEN, SYDVKM. Trimming cost V 2 bases and J 2 bases; bases outside gene matches: 4. The length of the CDR3 is 16 residues. The CDR3 is CASSLNRGLGNQPQHF. CDR3 coding DNA: TGTGCCAGCAGTTTAAACAGGGGGCTGGGCAATCAGCCCCAGCATTTT.

The CDR3 here is CASSQDVGTGMNTEAFF. CDR3 bases: TGCGCCAGCAGCCAAGATGTGGGAACAGGAATGAACACTGAAGCTTTCTTT. This sequence joins TRBV4-1 and TRBJ1-1; D possibly corresponds to TRBD1 (5 bases). Germline V gene data show CDR1 as MGHRA and CDR2 as YSYEKL. Trimming removed 0 bases from V and 0 bases from J, with 14 bases in between. The CDR3 consists of 17 residues.

The chain employs TRBV10-3 and TRBJ1-5; no clear D. The CDR3 is 16 amino acids. The germline gives CDR1 ENHRY, CDR2 SYGVKD. The V gene lost 0 bases and the J gene lost 2 bases, with 11 bases spanning the gap. The CDR3 DNA reads TGTGCCATCAGTGAGTCGCCGAAAGCGGGCAATCAGCCCCAGCATTTT. Encoded protein: CAISESPKAGNQPQHF.